This entry features one TCR beta chain sequence. Authors' data handling: Between 23,224 and 690,600 TCRs appeared in each sample, and the median stood at roughly 100,000. From the RACE reads, TCRdb called clonotypes with MiXCR, one entry per CDR3 protein. TCRdb's processing, not the study's, gives the V and J calls here. This table has about 120,000 distinct CDR3 sequences, approximately 13% appearing once. This entry is derived from a study of human T cells and chemical hapten exposure. As for time point: pre-sensitization, week 0. Treatment denoted: therapeutic diphenylcyclopropenone sensitization with weekly scalp DPC. Per the germline V gene, CDR1 is DFQATT and CDR2 is SNEGSKA (reference sequence). With 5 bases removed from V and 4 bases from J, the gap between germline ends came to 14 bases. The CDR3 has 14 residues.

The source material was whole blood, sampled in connection with sensitization to the hapten diphenylcyclopropenone (DPC). The chain carries TRBV20-1 and TRBJ1-4, with a possible D match to TRBD1 (5 bases). The clonotype was recovered from a young woman with alopecia areata. Some clones in this sample may be carry-over from other donors' samples. The CDR3 sequence: CSALEDMGNEKLFF. The DNA of the CDR3 is TGCAGTGCTCTAGAGGACATGGGTAATGAAAAACTGTTTTTT.